Here is one TCR beta chain with its context. Its target is unknown. The data were obtained in a study of beta chain features in type 1 diabetes. CDR1 is LNHDA, CDR2 SQIVND, per germline (reference sequence). The CDR3 length is 13 residues. V lost 10 bases to trimming and J lost 1 base, with 13 bases between them. Overall study results and limits: Type 1 diabetes patients showed a moderate but significant shortening of TCRB CDR3s in all four CD4+ subsets.

Every isolated RNA sample was fully reverse transcribed, so sequencing captured expressed TCRB transcripts. The repertoire was sequenced with immunoSEQ multiplex PCR; TCRdb's copy has only in-frame clones and lacks some. The table has roughly 47,000 clones, roughly 45% seen once. The chain uses TRBV19 and TRBJ1-1; D remains unclear. Sequenced: stem cell memory CD4+ T cells from blood. The TCR was taken from a man between 25 and 39 years old with type 1 diabetes. CDR3 sequence reads: CATLGRENTEAFF. Written as DNA, the CDR3 is TGTGCCACCCTTGGCCGGGAGAACACTGAAGCTTTCTTT.